The next 25 T cell receptor beta chains were all read from a single sample in a study of blood T cells in healthy people across ages. Sample-barcoded 5' priming and a J-beta primer mix drove a second PCR of about 6 to 12 cycles. TCRdb re-called the 5' RACE reads through MiXCR, storing one row per CDR3 protein. Of about 800,000 distinct CDR3 sequences listed, around 25% were seen once; the top ten hold approximately 3.7%. The sample also formed part of further work on T cells of mothers and their children.

The sample taken for sequencing was blood. These receptors were obtained from a boy between 5 and 17 years old in good health.

The DNA of the CDR3 is TGCGCCAGCAGCCAAGCAGCTGGGTCCGGAAACACCATATATTTT. Protein product: CASSQAAGSGNTIYF. The rearrangement links TRBV4-3 to TRBJ1-3; D gene ambiguous. CDR1 is LGHNA and CDR2 is YSLEER in the germline V gene. This CDR3 comprises 15 residues. V shed 1 base and J shed 4 bases, with 11 bases lying between them.

The V gene is TRBV6-5, the J gene TRBJ2-1, with 8 bases identical to TRBD2. The CDR3 extends over 19 amino acids. The J segment lost 4 bases and the V segment lost 4 bases, leaving 18 bases of the junction unmatched. Germline lookup yields CDR1 MNHEY and CDR2 SVGAGI. The CDR3 loop is CASSSPGGHLDGSYNEQFF. CDR3 nucleotides: TGTGCCAGCAGTTCCCCGGGGGGGCACCTTGATGGTAGTTACAATGAGCAGTTCTTC.

The chain is built from TRBV5-1 and TRBJ1-4; the D gene is possibly TRBD1 (6 bases). Germline lookup yields CDR1 SGHRS and CDR2 YFSETQ. V lost 0 bases and J lost 3, with 12 bases in between. The CDR3 is 16 amino acids. CDR3 loop: CASSLARGPPNEKLFF. The DNA for the CDR3 is TGCGCCAGCAGCTTGGCCAGGGGTCCACCTAATGAAAAACTGTTTTTT.

The J gene is TRBJ2-1, the V gene TRBV29-1, with a weak D call TRBD1 (6 bases). From germline, CDR1 is SQVTM and CDR2 ANQGSEA. The CDR3 consists of 14 residues. The V end was cut by 5 bases, the J end by 4 bases, with 15 bases between. Here the CDR3 DNA reads TGCAGCGTTAGGACCGGGACACGGTACAATGAGCAGTTCTTC. Amino acid sequence: CSVRTGTRYNEQFF.

The chain uses TRBV28 and TRBJ2-7; TRBD1 agrees at 7 bases. Germline V CDR1 and CDR2: MDHEN, SYDVKM. With 3 bases clipped from V and 7 bases from J, the junction kept 9 bases outside the gene matches. The CDR3 has 14 amino acids. CDR3 nucleotides: TGTGCCAGCAGTTTGGACAGGCCGGTGGGAGAGCAGTACTTC. It specifies CASSLDRPVGEQYF. Together with reference TRBV28 and TRBJ2-7, the CDR3 gives the full variable domain: DVKVTQSSRYLVKRTGEKVFLECVQDMDHENMFWYRQDPGLGLRLIYFSYDVKMKEKGDIPEGYSVSREKKERFSLILESASTNQTSMYLCASSLDRPVGEQYFGPGTRLTVT.

This clonotype showed up just a few times. The chain has TRBV14 and TRBJ2-5; TRBD2 matches 8 bases. The closer fit of TRBJ2-1 to the DNA end suggests the J call may be wrong. In germline, CDR1 is SGHDN, CDR2 FVKESK. The CDR3 sequence is 15 residues long. The CDR3 DNA is TGTGCCAGCAGCCCCTACGACGGGACTAGAAATGAGCAGTTCTTC. Its protein is CASSPYDGTRNEQFF.

The gene calls are TRBV27 and TRBJ1-6; no reliable D call. Germline loops: CDR1 MNHEY, CDR2 SMNVEV (reference sequence). Trimming left V 3 bases short and J 4 bases short, with 10 bases between. CDR3 length: 15 amino acids. The CDR3 loop reads CASSFVGVYNSPLHF. The CDR3 DNA sequence: TGTGCCAGCAGTTTTGTGGGCGTTTATAATTCACCCCTCCACTTT.

In regard to this clonotype: The junction departs from the called germline gene at one end, perhaps through a read error. V and J are TRBV2 and TRBJ1-4; perhaps TRBD1 as D (5 bases). CDR1 and CDR2 from the germline V gene are SNHLY and FYNNEI. This CDR3 has 15 residues. The CDR3 region has the DNA TGTACCAGCAGTGACCCGGGGGCAACTAATGAAAAACTGTTTTTT. This codes for CTSSDPGATNEKLFF.

In DNA form, the CDR3 reads TGTGCCAGCAGCTTAAAAATGGCGGGAGGGCAAGAGACCCAGTACTTC. Its protein product is CASSLKMAGGQETQYF. The rearrangement joins TRBV7-2 to TRBJ2-5; 9 nucleotides match TRBD2. The germline gives CDR1 SGHTA, CDR2 FQGNSA. J was trimmed by 2 bases and V by 2 bases; bases with no gene match: 6. The CDR3 contains 16 residues.

This clonotype has a single count. The genes are TRBV7-9 and TRBJ2-5, with TRBD2 matching over 7 bases. Germline CDR1 SEHNR, CDR2 FQNEAQ (reference sequence). Trimming removed 5 bases from V and 0 bases from J; junction bases left unmatched: 6. CDR3 length: 15 residues. CDR3 nucleotide sequence: TGTGCCAGCAGCGTTATGCGGGGGTACCAAGAGACCCAGTACTTC. Protein: CASSVMRGYQETQYF. Combining the CDR3 with reference TRBV7-9 and TRBJ2-5 gives the whole variable domain DTGVSQNPRHKITKRGQNVTFRCDPISEHNRLYWYRQTLGQGPEFLTYFQNEAQLEKSRLLSDRFSAERPKGSFSTLEIQRTEQGDSAMYLCASSVMRGYQETQYFGPGTRLLVL.

The chain has TRBV27 and TRBJ2-1; D gene unclear. Germline CDR1 reads MNHEY; CDR2 reads SMNVEV (reference sequence). The CDR3 extends over 14 amino acids. V was pared by 2 bases and J by 4 bases, with 9 bases between. The CDR3 spells CASSLHALYNEQFF. The DNA of the CDR3 is TGTGCCAGCAGTTTACACGCGCTTTACAATGAGCAGTTCTTC.

There are a few counts of this clonotype. This chain joins TRBV10-3 and TRBJ2-1; TRBD1 aligns across 7 bases. Germline CDR1 ENHRY, CDR2 SYGVKD. Germline trimming cut 2 bases from V and 1 base from J; bases unmatched to any gene: 2. This CDR3 has 15 residues. The CDR3 protein is CAISEPRGSYNEQFF. The CDR3 bases are TGTGCCATCAGTGAGCCCAGGGGGTCCTACAATGAGCAGTTCTTC.

This chain connects TRBV5-5 to TRBJ1-1, with D possibly being TRBD1 (6 bases). The V and J ends lost 1 base and 0 bases respectively, with 16 bases between them. There are 17 residues in the CDR3. Germline values: CDR1 SGHKS, CDR2 YYEKEE (reference sequence). The CDR3 is CASSLSGSGQLNTEAFF. The CDR3 nucleotides are TGTGCCAGCAGCTTGAGTGGTTCAGGACAGCTGAACACTGAAGCTTTCTTT.

The V call is TRBV4-2, the J call TRBJ2-5, with 14 bases fitting TRBD2. Germline CDR1 is LGHNA and CDR2 is YNFKEQ. J gave up 4 bases and V 6 bases, and 7 bases lay outside the gene matches. The CDR3 is 16 amino acids. The CDR3 here is CASRQGLAGEGETQYF. The CDR3 DNA reads TGTGCCAGCAGACAGGGACTAGCGGGAGAGGGAGAGACCCAGTACTTC.

Only a few counts were recorded for this clonotype. The gene calls are TRBV7-9 and TRBJ2-5; 10 bases map to TRBD2. Per the germline V gene, CDR1 is SEHNR and CDR2 is FQNEAQ (reference sequence). Unmatched junction bases numbered 5, after V lost 7 bases and J lost 0 bases. The CDR3 sequence is 15 residues long. The DNA for the CDR3 is TGTGCCAGCACCCTTAGCGGGGGGAACCAAGAGACCCAGTACTTC. It encodes CASTLSGGNQETQYF.

This clonotype was detected a few times. The chain recombines TRBV7-8 with TRBJ1-4; the D is unclear. V gave up 0 bases and J gave up 5 bases, with 10 bases separating them. CDR3 length: 15 amino acids. Germline V gene lookup returns CDR1 SGHVS and CDR2 FQNEAQ. The CDR3 is CASSLAGLGNEKLFF. CDR3 coding DNA: TGTGCCAGCAGCTTAGCAGGATTGGGGAATGAAAAACTGTTTTTT.

This clonotype has only a few counts. The chain recombines TRBV7-8 with TRBJ2-7; 7 nucleotides match TRBD1. The CDR3 is made up of 13 amino acids. V dropped 9 bases and J dropped 4; count of bases not matched to a gene: 9. CDR1 and CDR2 from the germline V gene are SGHVS and FQNEAQ. The CDR3 nucleotides are TGTGCCAGTGGAAAGGGACAGCCGTACGAGCAGTACTTC. It translates to CASGKGQPYEQYF. Full variable domain (outside the CDR3, taken from reference TRBV7-8 and TRBJ2-7): GAGVSQSPRYKVAKRGQDVALRCDPISGHVSLFWYQQALGQGPEFLTYFQNEAQLDKSGLPSDRFFAERPEGSVSTLKIQRTQQEDSAVYLCASGKGQPYEQYFGPGTRLTVT.

The V and J genes are TRBV5-1 and TRBJ2-6; tentative D call: TRBD1 (6 bases). V lost 10 bases and J 0 bases, leaving 14 bases between the germline ends. CDR1 and CDR2 (germline): SGHRS, YFSETQ. The CDR3 runs to 15 residues. The CDR3 nucleotides are TGCGCCTCTGGTGGGACAAGCTCTGGGGCCAACGTCCTGACTTTC. It translates to CASGGTSSGANVLTF. The variable domain in full, with the rest retrieved from reference TRBV5-1 and TRBJ2-6, is KAGVTQTPRYLIKTRGQQVTLSCSPISGHRSVSWYQQTPGQGLQFLFEYFSETQRNKGNFPGRFSGRQFSNSRSEMNVSTLELGDSALYLCASGGTSSGANVLTFGAGSRLTVL.

The chain joins TRBV28 to TRBJ2-7; 7 bases match TRBD2. The CDR3 consists of 16 residues. CDR1 MDHEN and CDR2 SYDVKM come from the germline V gene. V lost 2 bases to trimming and J lost 4 bases; unmatched junction nucleotides: 11. The CDR3 is CASSLASAGDSYEQYF. DNA of the CDR3: TGTGCCAGCAGTTTAGCTTCTGCGGGAGACTCTTACGAGCAGTACTTC.

This chain joins TRBV20-1 and TRBJ1-1; no firm D call. This CDR3 region has 13 residues. CDR1 is DFQATT and CDR2 is SNEGSKA in the germline V gene (reference sequence). The CDR3 DNA sequence: TGCATTTCATCTTCAGGACCGAACACTGAAGCTTTCTTT. Translating it yields CISSSGPNTEAFF.

A few counts support this clonotype. This chain uses TRBV4-1 with TRBJ1-3; D is undetermined. The germline CDR1 and CDR2 sequences are MGHRA and YSYEKL. This CDR3 region has 16 residues. Trimming shortened V by 0 bases and J by 0 bases, and 9 bases separated the two germline ends. The CDR3 is CASSQEGYGSGNTIYF. CDR3 coding DNA: TGCGCCAGCAGCCAAGAAGGGTATGGCTCTGGAAACACCATATATTTT.

V gene TRBV6-2 or TRBV6-3 combines with J gene TRBJ1-1; D gene uncertain. V was pared by 6 bases and J by 5 bases, with 16 bases between. CDR3 size: 14 residues. CDR1 is MNHEY, CDR2 SVGEGT, per germline. CDR3 in DNA: TGTGCCAGCAGCCATACCCCAGAGGGAACTGAAGCTTTCTTT. It encodes CASSHTPEGTEAFF.

The CDR3 DNA reads as TGTGCCAGCAGCTTAGGAGCGGGAGCGAACGAGCAGTACTTC. This gives the protein CASSLGAGANEQYF. The V gene is TRBV7-2, the J gene TRBJ2-7; 8 bases align to TRBD2. The V segment lost 1 base and the J segment 5 bases; nucleotides outside the gene matches: 4. Germline V CDR1 and CDR2: SGHTA, FQGNSA. This CDR3 is built from 14 residues. The entire variable domain, with the rest obtained from reference TRBV7-2 and TRBJ2-7, is as follows: GAGVSQSPSNKVTEKGKDVELRCDPISGHTALYWYRQSLGQGLEFLIYFQGNSAPDKSGLPSDRFSAERTGGSVSTLTIQRTQQEDSAVYLCASSLGAGANEQYFGPGTRLTVT.

The CDR3 nucleotides are TGTGCCAGCAGTTTAGCCCCAGGACTAGCGGGGGGGCCAAGGCAGTTCTTC. Residues: CASSLAPGLAGGPRQFF. This rearrangement joins TRBV12-3 or TRBV12-4 to TRBJ2-5, with 15 bases fitting TRBD2. TRBJ2-1 matches the DNA end more closely, so the J call is doubtful. This CDR3 spans 17 amino acids.

The chain links TRBV4-3 to TRBJ1-5; 7 bases align to TRBD1. Unmatched junction bases numbered 7, after V lost 0 bases and J lost 5 bases. CDR3 length: 16 amino acids. Per germline, CDR1 LGHNA and CDR2 YSLEER. CDR3 bases: TGCGCCAGCAGCCAAGATCTGCGACAGGGCGATCAGCCCCAGCATTTT. It yields the protein CASSQDLRQGDQPQHF.